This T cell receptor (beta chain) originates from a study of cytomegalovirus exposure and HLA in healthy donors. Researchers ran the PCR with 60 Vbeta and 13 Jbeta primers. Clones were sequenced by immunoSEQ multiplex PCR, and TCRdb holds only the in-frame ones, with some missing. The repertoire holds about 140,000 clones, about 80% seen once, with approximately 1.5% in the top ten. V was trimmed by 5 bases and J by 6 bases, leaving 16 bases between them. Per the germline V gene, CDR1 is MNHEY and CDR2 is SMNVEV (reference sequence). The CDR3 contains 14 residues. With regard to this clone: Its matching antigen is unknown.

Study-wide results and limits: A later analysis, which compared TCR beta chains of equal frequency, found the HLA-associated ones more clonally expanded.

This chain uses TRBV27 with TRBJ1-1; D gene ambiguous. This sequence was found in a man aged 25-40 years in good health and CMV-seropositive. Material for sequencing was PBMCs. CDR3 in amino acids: CASSPRADNPEAFF. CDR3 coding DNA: TGTGCCAGCAGTCCCCGAGCAGACAACCCTGAAGCTTTCTTT.